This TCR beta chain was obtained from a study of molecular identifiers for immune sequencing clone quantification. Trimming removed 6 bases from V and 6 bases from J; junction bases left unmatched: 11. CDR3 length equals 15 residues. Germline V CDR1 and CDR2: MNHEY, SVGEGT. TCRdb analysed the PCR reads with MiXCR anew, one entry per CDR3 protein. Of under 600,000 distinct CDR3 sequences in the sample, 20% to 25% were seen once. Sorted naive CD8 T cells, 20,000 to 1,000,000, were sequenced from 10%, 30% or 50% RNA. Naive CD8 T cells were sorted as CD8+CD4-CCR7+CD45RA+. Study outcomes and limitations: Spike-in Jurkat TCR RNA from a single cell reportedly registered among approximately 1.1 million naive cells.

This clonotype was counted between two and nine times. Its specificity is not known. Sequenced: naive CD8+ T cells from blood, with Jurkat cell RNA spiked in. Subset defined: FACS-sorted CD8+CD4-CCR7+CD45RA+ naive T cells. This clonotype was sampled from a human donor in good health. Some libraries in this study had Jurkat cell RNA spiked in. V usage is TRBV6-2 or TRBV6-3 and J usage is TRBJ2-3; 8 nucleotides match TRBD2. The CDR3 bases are TGTGCCAGCAGGGCCACGGGACTAGAGTATGATACGCAGTATTTT. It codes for CASRATGLEYDTQYF.